This T cell receptor beta chain was recorded in a study of blood T cell repertoires in COVID-19. Study details: Sites in the United States, Italy and Spain provided acute and convalescent COVID-19 samples. PBMCs, B-cell-depleted T cells, or T cells were the source of the cDNA or gDNA that made up the material.

The germline V gene encodes CDR1 SGHRS and CDR2 YFSETQ. The CDR3 contains 14 residues. V trimming: 4 bases; J trimming: 3 bases; junction bases outside the gene matches: 6. Under the authors' procedure: Researchers report that nucleated cell counts were estimated from reference gene primer amplification. Only in-frame clones appear in the TCRdb table, and some are missing; sequencing was by immunoSEQ multiplex PCR. V and J calls and clone size are those listed in that table; D and trimming were worked out from the DNA. The sample records 150,000 to 180,000 clones, roughly 80% being singletons. The TCR sequence derives from an older man with acute or convalescent COVID-19. This rearrangement joins TRBV5-1 to TRBJ2-7; 8 bases are a match to TRBD1. The sequenced sample was peripheral blood. CDR3 bases: TGCGCCAGCAGCCCTGGGGACAGGAACTACGAGCAGTACTTC. Its translation is CASSPGDRNYEQYF.